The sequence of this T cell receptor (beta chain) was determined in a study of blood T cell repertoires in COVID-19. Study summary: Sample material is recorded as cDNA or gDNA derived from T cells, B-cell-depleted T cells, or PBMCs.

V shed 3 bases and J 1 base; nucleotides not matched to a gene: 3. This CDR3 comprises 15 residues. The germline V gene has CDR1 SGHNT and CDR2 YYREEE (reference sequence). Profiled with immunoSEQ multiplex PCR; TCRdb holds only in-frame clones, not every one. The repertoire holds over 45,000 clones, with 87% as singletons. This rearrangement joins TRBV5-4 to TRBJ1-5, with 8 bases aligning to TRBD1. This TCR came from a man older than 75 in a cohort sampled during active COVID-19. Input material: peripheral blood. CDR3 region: CASSSRDRSNQPQHF. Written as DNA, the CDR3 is TGTGCCAGCAGCTCTCGGGACAGGAGCAATCAGCCCCAGCATTTT. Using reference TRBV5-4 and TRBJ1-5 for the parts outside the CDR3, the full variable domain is ETGVTQSPTHLIKTRGQQVTLRCSSQSGHNTVSWYQQALGQGPQFIFQYYREEENGRGNFPPRFSGLQFPNYSSELNVNALELDDSALYLCASSSRDRSNQPQHFGDGTRLSIL.